The 32 T cell receptor beta chains presented below share a single source sample, sequenced in a study of blood T cell repertoires in COVID-19. The assay was immunoSEQ multiplex PCR, and TCRdb's table has in-frame clones only and misses some. The table includes roughly 350,000 clones, about 88% detected once. The sample was peripheral blood. These receptors were collected from an older woman with COVID-19, enrolled during active disease.

The chain combines TRBV12-3 or TRBV12-4 with TRBJ1-5, with D unresolved. The CDR3 is 12 residues long. Trimming took 5 bases from V and 7 from J, leaving 9 bases between them. The CDR3 here is CASSMVGQPQHF. CDR3 sequence (DNA): TGTGCCAGCAGTATGGTGGGCCAGCCCCAGCATTTT.

The chain carries TRBV2 and TRBJ1-6, with D tentatively TRBD1 (6 bases). The CDR3 has 14 amino acids. The ends were cut back, 2 bases at V and 10 bases at J, with 12 bases in the middle. Germline values: CDR1 SNHLY, CDR2 FYNNEI. CDR3 amino acids: CASSEYRVGSPLHF. The CDR3 region has the DNA TGTGCCAGCAGTGAATACAGGGTAGGATCACCCCTCCACTTT.

A single count supports this clone. The rearrangement uses TRBV9 and TRBJ1-1; D ambiguous. This CDR3 region has 13 residues. The V end was cut by 1 base, the J end by 0 bases, with 4 bases between. In germline, CDR1 is SGDLS, CDR2 YYNGEE. CDR3 in DNA: TGTGCCAGCAGCGTACGAGTGAACACTGAAGCTTTCTTT. It is translated as CASSVRVNTEAFF.

Here the CDR3 DNA reads TGCGCCAGCAGCCAAGCAATTAACTATGGCTACACCTTC. As protein: CASSQAINYGYTF. The chain couples TRBV4-1 to TRBJ1-2; D call uncertain. CDR3 length: 13 residues. Germline V lookup: CDR1 MGHRA, CDR2 YSYEKL. V was shortened by 1 base and J by 1 base, with 4 bases between the two germline ends.

Turning to this clone: The same CDR3 also results from other DNA sequences found in this sample. The chain joins TRBV18 to TRBJ2-3; maybe TRBD2 (5 bases). Trimming cost V 3 bases and J 3 bases, with 10 bases left between them. The CDR3 consists of 14 residues. Germline V gene sequence: CDR1 KGHSH, CDR2 LQKENI. The CDR3, as DNA: TGTGCCAGCTCACCTGGGCTAGCTACAGATACGCAGTATTTT. Translating it yields CASSPGLATDTQYF.

This clone has just a few counts. The genes are TRBV4-2 and TRBJ1-1; tentatively, D is TRBD1 (5 bases). Looked up from germline, CDR1 is LGHNA and CDR2 is YNFKEQ. The CDR3 runs to 13 residues. Between the trimmed V and J ends, which lost 8 bases and 10 bases, there was a span of 20 bases. CDR3 in amino acids: CASQERDSTAAFF. CDR3 in DNA: TGTGCCAGCCAAGAGCGGGACTCCACCGCAGCTTTCTTT.

CDR3 sequence: CASSEWDSYQPQHF. The CDR3 DNA reads as TGTGCCAGCAGTGAATGGGACAGCTATCAGCCCCAGCATTTT. The rearrangement links TRBV6-1 to TRBJ1-5, with 7 positions matching TRBD1. CDR3 size: 14 residues. The V gene end was trimmed by 2 bases and the J gene end by 5 bases; junction bases not matched to a gene: 3. Germline CDR1 and CDR2: MNHNS and SASEGT.

The chain uses TRBV24-1 and TRBJ2-5; 11 positions agree with TRBD2. Germline V gene data show CDR1 as KGHDR and CDR2 as SFDVKD. The V and J ends lost 3 bases and 2 bases, in that order; junction bases with no gene match: 7. The CDR3 has 17 amino acids. The CDR3 nucleotides read TGTGCCACCAGTGATCCCAGACTAGCGGGGCTTCAAGAGACCCAGTACTTC. It codes for CATSDPRLAGLQETQYF.

The V call is TRBV7-2, the J call TRBJ2-7; D remains ambiguous. Per germline, CDR1 SGHTA and CDR2 FQGNSA. This CDR3 spans 14 amino acids. The germline V and J ends were trimmed by 3 bases and 4 bases, with 13 bases remaining between them. CDR3 coding DNA: TGTGCCAGCAGCTTCTCCCTACCGTCTTACGAGCAGTACTTC. Protein product: CASSFSLPSYEQYF.

In its sample, this clone was seen a few times. V usage is TRBV12-3 or TRBV12-4 and J usage is TRBJ1-2; TRBD1 matches 7 bases. V shed 6 bases and J 6 bases; nucleotides not matched to a gene: 7. CDR3 length: 13 residues. CDR3 loop: CASRQGTVHGYTF. The DNA for the CDR3 is TGTGCCAGCAGACAAGGGACAGTTCATGGCTACACCTTC.

V and J are TRBV7-2 and TRBJ1-5; 10 bases align to TRBD1. Germline lookup yields CDR1 SGHTA and CDR2 FQGNSA. V trimming: 5 bases; J trimming: 2 bases; junction bases outside the gene matches: 6. The CDR3 contains 16 residues. CDR3 DNA: TGTGCCAGCAGCGCCAGACAGGGGGCAGGCAATCAGCCCCAGCATTTT. Its protein is CASSARQGAGNQPQHF.

The rearrangement uses TRBV7-9 and TRBJ2-2, with 11 bases fitting TRBD2. Losses at the gene ends were 5 bases for V and 4 bases for J; bases not matched to a gene: 9. This CDR3 has 17 residues. Germline values: CDR1 SEHNR, CDR2 FQNEAQ (reference sequence). DNA for the CDR3: TGTGCCAGCAGCCGTTTAGCGGGGGGGCCAAGCACCGGGGAGCTGTTTTTT. This codes for CASSRLAGGPSTGELFF.

This rearrangement joins TRBV19 to TRBJ1-1; the match to TRBD1 covers 8 bases. V was pared by 7 bases and J by 3 bases, with 10 bases of the junction left unmatched. The germline V gene has CDR1 LNHDA and CDR2 SQIVND (reference sequence). This CDR3 region has 15 residues. Here the CDR3 DNA reads TGTGCCAGTACCCGACAGGGGCTGATGGACACTGAAGCTTTCTTT. It translates to CASTRQGLMDTEAFF.

The chain employs TRBV30 and TRBJ2-3; 9 bases are shared with TRBD1. Looked up from germline, CDR1 is GTSNPN and CDR2 is SVGIG (reference sequence). The J segment lost 6 bases and the V segment lost 2 bases, leaving 9 bases of the junction unmatched. This CDR3 comprises 15 residues. CDR3 bases: TGTGCCTGGAGTTCGAAGGGACAGGGAGGCGATACGCAGTATTTT. Translation gives CAWSSKGQGGDTQYF.

As DNA, the CDR3 is TGTGCCAGCAGTGAAGCAGGGGACGGGAATTCACCCCTCCACTTT. Amino acids: CASSEAGDGNSPLHF. This chain connects TRBV25-1 to TRBJ1-6; weak D call: TRBD1 (6 bases). This CDR3 has 15 residues. V dropped 2 bases and J dropped 7 bases, with 12 bases sitting between them. Germline CDR1 is MGHDK and CDR2 is SYGVNS.

The chain combines TRBV7-2 with TRBJ2-7, with a weak D call TRBD1 (5 bases). The CDR3 sequence is 14 residues long. The germline gives CDR1 SGHTA, CDR2 FQGNSA. Trimming removed 4 bases from V and 8 bases from J, with 18 bases in between. Here the CDR3 reads CASSSQMTAEKQYF. The CDR3, as DNA: TGTGCCAGCAGCTCGCAAATGACAGCAGAAAAGCAGTACTTC.

The chain joins TRBV6-6 to TRBJ2-3; tentative D call: TRBD2 (5 bases). CDR1 is MNHNY and CDR2 is SVGAGI in the germline V gene (reference sequence). V was trimmed by 6 bases and J by 8 bases, leaving 18 bases between them. CDR3 length: 14 residues. In nucleotides, the CDR3 is TGTGCCAGCAGAGACCCCGGGGTAGAGGGTACGCAGTATTTT. It yields the protein CASRDPGVEGTQYF.

CDR3 amino acids: CASSLDGQGPYGYTF. In DNA, the CDR3 is TGTGCCAGCAGCTTGGACGGACAGGGGCCCTATGGCTACACCTTC. The chain is built from TRBV5-5 and TRBJ1-2; 9 bases align to TRBD1. Looked up from germline, CDR1 is SGHKS and CDR2 is YYEKEE (reference sequence). After removal of 0 bases from V and 4 bases from J, the junction contained 4 bases not matched to a gene. CDR3 length: 15 amino acids.

CDR3 sequence: CASTRTGDPNYGYTF. As DNA, the CDR3 is TGTGCCAGTACACGGACAGGGGACCCTAACTATGGCTACACCTTC. J is TRBJ1-2 and V is TRBV19; 9 bases agree with TRBD1. Germline CDR1 and CDR2: LNHDA and SQIVND (reference sequence). The CDR3 sequence is 15 residues long. Losses at the gene ends were 7 bases for V and 0 bases for J; bases not matched to a gene: 6.

There are a few counts of this clone. The rearrangement links TRBV3-1 (or the pseudogene TRBV3-2) to TRBJ2-3; 7 bases fit TRBD2. The CDR3 is 14 amino acids. Trimming at V came to 5 bases and at J to 3 bases, leaving 5 bases not matched to a gene. CDR1 and CDR2 (germline): LGHDT, YNNKEL (reference sequence). The CDR3 loop is CASSFSGATDTQYF. The CDR3 bases are TGTGCCAGCAGCTTCAGCGGGGCTACAGATACGCAGTATTTT.

The chain employs TRBV6-6 and TRBJ1-4; D might be TRBD1 (6 bases). V was pared by 5 bases and J by 8 bases, with 18 bases between. This CDR3 spans 15 amino acids. CDR1 is MNHNY and CDR2 is SVGAGI in the germline V gene (reference sequence). Here the CDR3 DNA reads TGTGCCAGCAGTCCAACCGGGACAATCGACGAAAAACTGTTTTTT. This codes for CASSPTGTIDEKLFF.

This clone was recorded only once. The rearrangement uses TRBV5-1 and TRBJ2-7, with TRBD1 identical over 8 bases. The V gene end was trimmed by 0 bases and the J gene end by 2 bases; junction bases not matched to a gene: 4. Per the germline V gene, CDR1 is SGHRS and CDR2 is YFSETQ. There are 15 residues in the CDR3. This CDR3 reads CASSLEDRVTYEQYF. The CDR3 bases are TGCGCCAGCAGCTTGGAGGACAGGGTTACCTACGAGCAGTACTTC.

In this sample, this clone turned up a few times. The chain joins TRBV7-6 to TRBJ1-2, with D possibly TRBD1 on 6 matching bases. Between the trimmed V and J ends, which lost 1 base and 4 bases, there was a span of 13 bases. CDR3 length equals 15 residues. In germline, CDR1 is SGHVS, CDR2 FNYEAQ. CDR3 in amino acids: CASSLGGRESYGYTF. CDR3 in DNA: TGTGCCAGCAGCTTAGGGGGGCGGGAGAGCTATGGCTACACCTTC.

This chain joins TRBV5-1 and TRBJ2-3, with TRBD2 matching 10 bases. V lost 4 bases to trimming and J lost 5 bases; unmatched junction nucleotides: 7. This CDR3 is 15 amino acids long. From germline, CDR1 is SGHRS and CDR2 YFSETQ. The CDR3 protein is CASSRSGGAQDTQYF. DNA for the CDR3: TGCGCCAGCAGCCGGAGCGGGGGGGCCCAAGATACGCAGTATTTT.

V and J are TRBV5-6 and TRBJ1-1; a weak D match, TRBD1 (6 bases). The CDR3 runs to 15 residues. Germline assignment: CDR1 SGHDT and CDR2 YYEEEE. Trimming took off 2 bases at V and 4 bases at J, with 15 bases between the two ends. CDR3: CASSFGTGFITEAFF. In nucleotides, the CDR3 is TGTGCCAGCAGCTTTGGTACAGGGTTTATCACTGAAGCTTTCTTT. The full variable domain, its missing parts supplied by reference TRBV5-6 and TRBJ1-1, is DAGVTQSPTHLIKTRGQQVTLRCSPKSGHDTVSWYQQALGQGPQFIFQYYEEEERQRGNFPDRFSGHQFPNYSSELNVNALLLGDSALYLCASSFGTGFITEAFFGQGTRLTVV.

V is TRBV2 and J is TRBJ2-3, with D hard to call. In germline, CDR1 is SNHLY, CDR2 FYNNEI. The CDR3 runs 14 residues. With 8 bases removed from V and 0 bases from J, the gap between germline ends came to 12 bases. Here the CDR3 reads CASFPRRSTDTQYF. CDR3 in DNA: TGTGCCAGCTTCCCCAGGCGTAGCACAGATACGCAGTATTTT.

The genes are TRBV7-9 and TRBJ1-2; 11 positions agree with TRBD1. This CDR3 has 15 residues. CDR1 SEHNR and CDR2 FQNEAQ come from the germline V gene (reference sequence). The trim removed 5 bases at V and 6 bases at J, leaving 8 bases unmatched. CDR3 sequence reads: CASSLERTGGDGYTF. The CDR3 nucleotides are TGTGCCAGCAGCCTTGAAAGGACAGGGGGCGATGGCTACACCTTC.

The V call is TRBV27, the J call TRBJ1-5; D perhaps matches TRBD1 (6 bases). Trimming took 3 bases from V and 5 from J, leaving 14 bases between them. The CDR3 length is 15 residues. Germline V CDR1 and CDR2: MNHEY, SMNVEV (reference sequence). The CDR3 nucleotides are TGTGCCAGCAGTTTTGGCAGGGGAATCGATCAGCCCCAGCATTTT. It translates to CASSFGRGIDQPQHF.

J is TRBJ2-7 and V is TRBV7-3, with 8 bases matching TRBD2. Losses at the gene ends were 5 bases for V and 8 bases for J; bases not matched to a gene: 11. The CDR3 extends over 14 amino acids. Looked up from germline, CDR1 is SGHTA and CDR2 is FQGTGA. CDR3 sequence: CASSHLGGLEQQYF. Written as DNA, the CDR3 is TGTGCCAGCAGCCACCTCGGGGGACTAGAGCAGCAGTACTTC.

V is TRBV12-3 or TRBV12-4 and J is TRBJ1-1; D possibly corresponds to TRBD1 (5 bases). The CDR3 has 13 residues. V lost 0 bases and J 9 bases, leaving 11 bases between the germline ends. DNA for the CDR3: TGTGCCAGCAGTTTAGCTGGGAGGGGCAAAGCTTTCTTT. As protein: CASSLAGRGKAFF.

The rearrangement uses TRBV7-9 and TRBJ1-1, with a tentative D call TRBD1 (6 bases). V lost 4 bases to trimming and J lost 1 base, with 13 bases between them. CDR1 is SEHNR, CDR2 FQNEAQ, per germline (reference sequence). The CDR3 loop spans 15 amino acids. The CDR3 nucleotides are TGTGCCAGCAGCTCCAATTGGGACAAGAACACTGAAGCTTTCTTT. Residues: CASSSNWDKNTEAFF.

The chain carries TRBV5-1 and TRBJ2-2, with D tentatively TRBD2 (5 bases). There are 13 residues in the CDR3. V dropped 3 bases and J dropped 8 bases, with 11 bases sitting between them. CDR1 and CDR2 from the germline V gene are SGHRS and YFSETQ. The CDR3 nucleotides read TGCGCCAGCAGCTATAGCGCGGAAGGGGAGCTGTTTTTT. Translation gives CASSYSAEGELFF.